The 31 T cell receptor beta chains in this list originate from one sample, sequenced in a study of blood T cell repertoires in COVID-19. The protocol was immunoSEQ multiplex PCR, while the TCRdb copy is restricted to in-frame clones and leaves out a portion. The repertoire holds some 80,000 clones, with 78% as singletons. Input material: peripheral blood. The receptor source for this set is a human donor in a cohort sampled during active COVID-19.

This sequence joins TRBV5-6 and TRBJ1-3; 10 positions match TRBD1. Germline values: CDR1 SGHDT, CDR2 YYEEEE. Trimming took 4 bases from V and 3 from J; bases not matched to a gene: 4. This CDR3 comprises 15 residues. As DNA, the CDR3 is TGTGCCAGCAGCCGGACAGGGGGTAGTGGAAACACCATATATTTT. As protein: CASSRTGGSGNTIYF.

The gene calls are TRBV11-2 and TRBJ1-1, with no clear D. Germline lookup yields CDR1 SGHAT and CDR2 FQNNGV. The CDR3 loop spans 16 amino acids. Trimming removed 5 bases from V and 1 base from J, with 17 bases in between. CDR3 coding DNA: TGTGCCAGCAGCCCCACGATGGGCGTCGCGAACACTGAAGCTTTCTTT. Translated: CASSPTMGVANTEAFF.

This chain connects TRBV18 to TRBJ1-6, with a weak D call TRBD1 (6 bases). Trimming cost V 3 bases and J 11 bases, with 14 bases left between them. Looked up from germline, CDR1 is KGHSH and CDR2 is LQKENI. The CDR3 is made up of 14 amino acids. The CDR3 DNA reads as TGTGCCAGCTCACCGGGGGGGCGCGGGACACCCCTCCACTTT. It translates to CASSPGGRGTPLHF. The full variable domain, its missing parts supplied by reference TRBV18 and TRBJ1-6, is NAGVMQNPRHLVRRRGQEARLRCSPMKGHSHVYWYRQLPEEGLKFMVYLQKENIIDESGMPKERFSAEFPKEGPSILRIQQVVRGDSAAYFCASSPGGRGTPLHFGNGTRLTVT.

The chain is built from TRBV19 and TRBJ2-3; D possibly corresponds to TRBD1 (6 bases). V was pared by 2 bases and J by 5 bases, with 11 bases between. The length of the CDR3 is 14 residues. Germline-derived CDR1 and CDR2 are LNHDA and SQIVND (reference sequence). Written as DNA, the CDR3 is TGTGCCAGTAGTATACAGGGGATAGGAGATACGCAGTATTTT. Translating it yields CASSIQGIGDTQYF.

This clone was recorded a few times. The V and J genes are TRBV7-9 and TRBJ2-2; possibly TRBD2 for D (6 bases). Germline V gene sequence: CDR1 SEHNR, CDR2 FQNEAQ (reference sequence). CDR3 length: 15 amino acids. V gave up 5 bases and J gave up 3 bases, with 13 bases separating them. The CDR3 nucleotides are TGTGCCAGCAGCCTTGAGCGGGTGTACACCGGGGAGCTGTTTTTT. Its protein product is CASSLERVYTGELFF.

The gene calls are TRBV5-1 and TRBJ2-3; 8 bases align to TRBD2. Germline V gene sequence: CDR1 SGHRS, CDR2 YFSETQ. V lost 0 bases and J lost 3; bases outside the gene matches: 3. The CDR3 covers 15 residues. The CDR3 DNA sequence: TGCGCCAGCAGCTTGGCGACTAGCGTAACAGATACGCAGTATTTT. It specifies CASSLATSVTDTQYF.

V usage is TRBV7-6 and J usage is TRBJ2-7, with 12 positions matching TRBD1. CDR1 and CDR2 (germline): SGHVS, FNYEAQ. The CDR3 contains 17 residues. Losses at the gene ends were 1 base for V and 7 bases for J; bases not matched to a gene: 11. CDR3 residues: CASSLDDRDRGLWEQYF. CDR3 sequence (DNA): TGTGCCAGCAGCTTAGATGACCGGGACAGGGGGCTGTGGGAGCAGTACTTC.

The CDR3 DNA reads TGTGCCAGCAGTTACGGGACTAGCGGGAGCTCCTACAATGAGCAGTTCTTC. Its protein product is CASSYGTSGSSYNEQFF. The chain couples TRBV6-2 or TRBV6-3 to TRBJ2-1; 14 bases fit TRBD2. CDR3 length: 17 residues. Trimming took 2 bases from V and 0 from J; bases not matched to a gene: 0. In germline, CDR1 is MNHEY, CDR2 SVGEGT.

The chain joins TRBV7-9 to TRBJ1-2, with TRBD1 as a possible D gene (6 bases). Germline V gives CDR1 SEHNR, CDR2 FQNEAQ (reference sequence). This CDR3 is 13 amino acids long. The ends were cut back, 4 bases at V and 4 bases at J, with 10 bases in the middle. The CDR3 nucleotides are TGTGCCAGCAGCTACAGGGATGTCTATGGCTACACCTTC. Protein sequence: CASSYRDVYGYTF.

J is TRBJ2-1 and V is TRBV19; 14 bases are a match to TRBD2. The CDR3 runs 14 residues. Germline V gene sequence: CDR1 LNHDA, CDR2 SQIVND (reference sequence). V trimming: 3 bases; J trimming: 8 bases; junction bases outside the gene matches: 0. The CDR3 nucleotides are TGTGCCAGTAGTATGGGACTAGCGGGGGATGAGCAGTTCTTC. Its protein is CASSMGLAGDEQFF.

The chain carries TRBV21-1 and TRBJ1-4; the tabulated D call, TRBD1, remains unverified against the DNA. TRBV21-1 is described as a pseudogene. The CDR3 is 12 residues long. This CDR3 is CASSPAGEKLFF. The CDR3, as DNA: TGTGCCAGCAGCCCGGCAGGGGAGAAACTGTTTTTT.

The chain recombines TRBV7-2 with TRBJ2-4; 9 nucleotides align to TRBD1. Germline values: CDR1 SGHTA, CDR2 FQGNSA. Germline trimming cut 2 bases from V and 3 bases from J; bases unmatched to any gene: 8. CDR3 length: 17 residues. CDR3 sequence reads: CASSLRGQGMDKNIQYF. The DNA for the CDR3 is TGTGCCAGCAGCTTAAGAGGACAGGGGATGGACAAAAACATTCAGTACTTC.

The chain links TRBV29-1 to TRBJ1-1; tentatively, D is TRBD1 (6 bases). This CDR3 has 15 residues. Trimming took 5 bases from V and 0 from J, leaving 16 bases between them. Germline CDR1 reads SQVTM; CDR2 reads ANQGSEA. The CDR3 coding sequence is TGCAGCGTTAAATTGTCGACAGGCATGAACACTGAAGCTTTCTTT. Amino acid sequence: CSVKLSTGMNTEAFF.

The chain has TRBV19 and TRBJ2-1; the D gene is possibly TRBD2 (5 bases). Germline values: CDR1 LNHDA, CDR2 SQIVND (reference sequence). The CDR3 loop spans 15 amino acids. The V end was cut by 3 bases, the J end by 5 bases, with 14 bases between. In DNA, the CDR3 is TGTGCCAGTAGTATTTTCGGGATCCTTAACAATGAGCAGTTCTTC. Translating gives CASSIFGILNNEQFF.

This clone has only a few counts. The chain recombines TRBV28 with TRBJ2-7, with TRBD2 identical over 11 bases. CDR1 is MDHEN and CDR2 is SYDVKM in the germline V gene. Losses at the gene ends were 6 bases for V and 3 bases for J; bases not matched to a gene: 7. This CDR3 has 15 amino acids. CDR3 amino acids: CASRPTGTSGYEQYF. CDR3 DNA sequence: TGTGCCAGCAGACCAACCGGGACTAGCGGCTACGAGCAGTACTTC.

The gene calls are TRBV4-1 and TRBJ1-1; 7 bases agree with TRBD1. CDR1 and CDR2 from the germline V gene are MGHRA and YSYEKL. This CDR3 is built from 16 residues. V dropped 1 base and J dropped 1; count of bases not matched to a gene: 6. CDR3 sequence (DNA): TGCGCCAGCAGCCAAGCCAAGACAGGGAGGAACACTGAAGCTTTCTTT. This translates into CASSQAKTGRNTEAFF.

The V and J genes are TRBV7-6 and TRBJ1-2, with 7 bases that match TRBD1. V was clipped by 1 base and J by 4 bases; unmatched bases: 6. The CDR3 runs to 15 residues. CDR1 SGHVS and CDR2 FNYEAQ come from the germline V gene. The DNA for the CDR3 is TGTGCCAGCAGCTTAGAGCCTTCAGGGGGCTATGGCTACACCTTC. It translates to CASSLEPSGGYGYTF.

V and J are TRBV4-1 and TRBJ1-1; D unresolved. V lost 0 bases, J lost 0 bases, and 17 bases lay in between. CDR1 and CDR2 from the germline V gene are MGHRA and YSYEKL. This CDR3 comprises 18 residues. The CDR3 nucleotides are TGCGCCAGCAGCCAAGATCAGTATTTGGGCAGACTGAACACTGAAGCTTTCTTT. This sequence encodes CASSQDQYLGRLNTEAFF.

The rearrangement joins TRBV7-9 to TRBJ2-3; 9 nucleotides align to TRBD2. The CDR3 extends over 15 amino acids. Germline V gene sequence: CDR1 SEHNR, CDR2 FQNEAQ (reference sequence). V trimming: 5 bases; J trimming: 2 bases; junction bases outside the gene matches: 5. The CDR3 nucleotides read TGTGCCAGCAGCGAAAGCGGGGGGTCCACAGATACGCAGTATTTT. The encoded protein is CASSESGGSTDTQYF.

V is TRBV18 and J is TRBJ2-3; D is perhaps TRBD1 (5 bases). V was pared by 8 bases and J by 4 bases, with 16 bases between. The CDR3 is 14 residues long. Germline CDR1 reads KGHSH; CDR2 reads LQKENI. The CDR3 nucleotides are TGTGCCAGCCCTATTCAGGGTAGTGCAGATACGCAGTATTTT. This encodes CASPIQGSADTQYF. The full variable domain, in which reference TRBV18 and TRBJ2-3 provide the parts outside the CDR3, is NAGVMQNPRHLVRRRGQEARLRCSPMKGHSHVYWYRQLPEEGLKFMVYLQKENIIDESGMPKERFSAEFPKEGPSILRIQQVVRGDSAAYFCASPIQGSADTQYFGPGTRLTVL.

The rearrangement uses TRBV2 and TRBJ1-2; the match to TRBD1 covers 9 bases. Germline CDR1 is SNHLY and CDR2 is FYNNEI. J was trimmed by 8 bases and V by 6 bases; bases with no gene match: 7. This CDR3 comprises 13 residues. CDR3 amino acids: CASSPSTGGGYTF. The CDR3 DNA is TGTGCCAGCAGCCCTTCGACAGGGGGAGGCTACACCTTC.

The chain links TRBV28 to TRBJ1-2, with TRBD1 as a possible D gene (6 bases). V lost 5 bases and J lost 7, with 14 bases in between. This CDR3 has 13 amino acids. Germline V gene lookup returns CDR1 MDHEN and CDR2 SYDVKM. The CDR3 bases are TGTGCCAGCAGTAACGGGGGGGGCGCTGGCTACACCTTC. Protein sequence: CASSNGGGAGYTF.

The rearrangement links TRBV9 to TRBJ1-6, with unresolved D. Germline loops: CDR1 SGDLS, CDR2 YYNGEE. The germline V and J ends were trimmed by 7 bases and 6 bases, with 20 bases remaining between them. This CDR3 spans 16 amino acids. The CDR3 protein is CASGNPWEGLNSPLHF. CDR3 DNA: TGTGCCAGCGGCAATCCCTGGGAGGGCCTTAATTCACCCCTCCACTTT.

The V and J genes are TRBV7-9 and TRBJ2-4; 8 positions match TRBD1. J was trimmed by 0 bases and V by 5 bases; bases with no gene match: 12. The germline CDR1 and CDR2 sequences are SEHNR and FQNEAQ (reference sequence). The CDR3 covers 18 residues. The CDR3, as DNA: TGTGCCAGCAGCCCTATTTATGGGACAGGACTAGCCAAAAACATTCAGTACTTC. This encodes CASSPIYGTGLAKNIQYF.

This clone was recorded a few times. The rearrangement joins TRBV19 to TRBJ2-1, with TRBD2 matching over 10 bases. The germline gives CDR1 LNHDA, CDR2 SQIVND (reference sequence). The CDR3 extends over 15 amino acids. Trimming cost V 4 bases and J 6 bases; bases outside gene matches: 6. DNA of the CDR3: TGTGCCAGTAGTAAGCTAGCGGGAGTGGTCAATGAGCAGTTCTTC. It encodes CASSKLAGVVNEQFF.

The rearrangement joins TRBV18 to TRBJ1-1; tentative D call: TRBD1 (5 bases). The CDR3 length is 16 residues. Germline assignment: CDR1 KGHSH and CDR2 LQKENI. Between the trimmed V and J ends, which lost 3 bases and 3 bases, there was a span of 17 bases. CDR3 in DNA: TGTGCCAGCTCACCCGGGGGAGAGGGGCCCCACACTGAAGCTTTCTTT. Translation: CASSPGGEGPHTEAFF.

In its sample, this clone was seen a few times. This sequence joins TRBV6-5 and TRBJ1-2, with 9 bases fitting TRBD1. The CDR3 covers 15 residues. Trimming at V came to 6 bases and at J to 2 bases, leaving 7 bases not matched to a gene. Germline lookup yields CDR1 MNHEY and CDR2 SVGAGI. CDR3 DNA: TGTGCCAGCAGGGCCTGGACAGGGGAAAACTATGGCTACACCTTC. Protein: CASRAWTGENYGYTF.

V is TRBV18 and J is TRBJ2-5; no reliable D call. Trimming pared 0 bases from V and 2 bases from J, leaving 10 bases between. There are 15 residues in the CDR3. Germline V CDR1 and CDR2: KGHSH, LQKENI. The CDR3 DNA sequence: TGTGCCAGCTCACCACCGAACACAGAACAAGAGACCCAGTACTTC. It yields the protein CASSPPNTEQETQYF.

The genes are TRBV28 and TRBJ1-4; TRBD1 agrees at 8 bases. The germline CDR1 and CDR2 sequences are MDHEN and SYDVKM. CDR3 length: 14 amino acids. V was clipped by 7 bases and J by 3 bases; unmatched bases: 4. DNA of the CDR3: TGTGCCAGCAAGACCAGGGGGCCTAATGAAAAACTGTTTTTT. Translating gives CASKTRGPNEKLFF.

The chain carries TRBV27 and TRBJ2-7, with 8 bases matching TRBD1. V gave up 6 bases and J gave up 4 bases; unmatched junction bases: 8. CDR3 length: 14 residues. Germline-derived CDR1 and CDR2 are MNHEY and SMNVEV (reference sequence). CDR3 in amino acids: CASSSGQGKYEQYF. The CDR3 DNA reads TGTGCCAGCAGCTCAGGACAGGGAAAATACGAGCAGTACTTC.

The rearrangement joins TRBV7-8 to TRBJ2-2; TRBD2 matches at 10 bases. Germline CDR1 reads SGHVS; CDR2 reads FQNEAQ. J was trimmed by 1 base and V by 5 bases; bases with no gene match: 7. This CDR3 is 17 amino acids long. In nucleotides, the CDR3 is TGTGCCAGCAGCCGAAACATAGCGGGGGGGAACACCGGGGAGCTGTTTTTT. It codes for CASSRNIAGGNTGELFF.